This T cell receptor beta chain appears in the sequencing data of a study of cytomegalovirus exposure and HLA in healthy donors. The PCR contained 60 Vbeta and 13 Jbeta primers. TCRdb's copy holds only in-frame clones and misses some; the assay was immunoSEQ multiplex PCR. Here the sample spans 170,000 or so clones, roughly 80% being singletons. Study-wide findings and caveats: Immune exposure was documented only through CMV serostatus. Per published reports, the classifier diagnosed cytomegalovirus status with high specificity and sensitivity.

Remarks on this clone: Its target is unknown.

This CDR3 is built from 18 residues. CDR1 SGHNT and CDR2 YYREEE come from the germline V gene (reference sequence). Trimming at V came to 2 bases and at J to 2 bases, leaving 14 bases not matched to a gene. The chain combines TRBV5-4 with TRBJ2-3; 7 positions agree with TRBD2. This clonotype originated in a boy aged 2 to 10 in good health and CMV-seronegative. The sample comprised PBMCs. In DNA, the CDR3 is TGTGCCAGCAGCTTAACAGGAGGTGCGGGAGCCCCCACAGATACGCAGTATTTT. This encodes CASSLTGGAGAPTDTQYF.